The rows below give T cell receptor beta chains drawn from one sample of a study of T-cell reconstitution after alpha-beta-depleted transplantation in children. TCRdb analysed the PCR reads with MiXCR anew, one entry per CDR3 protein. The sample yields about 300,000 distinct CDR3 sequences, over 7.5% seen once. The input for sequencing was peripheral blood, taken 360 days after TCRalphabeta/CD19-depleted stem cell transplant. The receptors stem from a female patient under 10 years old who had a stem cell transplant for Fanconi anemia, so the T cells may come from the graft donor. CDR3s include the opening cysteine and the closing phenylalanine or tryptophan. D genes are given only for firm matches. Expanded clones are given a class, and other clones once, few, many or no size at all.

clone size,V gene,D gene,J gene,CDR3 DNA,CDR3 protein
.,TRBV6-5,.,TRBJ1-2,TGTGCCAGCAGTTACTCGCCCCAGGGTTATGGCTACACCTTC,CASSYSPQGYGYTF
few,TRBV11-2,.,TRBJ2-3,TGTGCCAGCAGCCCTTGGGGACCCGGGGACTTTAGGACAGATACGCAGTATTTT,CASSPWGPGDFRTDTQYF
.,TRBV2,TRBD1,TRBJ1-2,TGTGCCAGCAGAGAGGACAGGGGTGACTATGGCTACACCTTC,CASREDRGDYGYTF
many,TRBV5-1,TRBD2,TRBJ2-5,TGCGCCAGCACACTAGCGGGAGTCCAAGAGACCCAGTACTTC,CASTLAGVQETQYF
few,TRBV7-2,.,TRBJ1-5,TGTGCCAGCAGTAAGGGAATGCCCAATCAGCCCCAGCATTTT,CASSKGMPNQPQHF
many,TRBV12-3/TRBV12-4,.,TRBJ1-2,TGTGCCAGCAGTTTATCGGTCCCAGCCAGTGGCTACACCTTC,CASSLSVPASGYTF
many,TRBV20-1,.,TRBJ2-4,TGCAGTGCTAGAGAGACCTCCGGCAACATTCAGTACTTC,CSARETSGNIQYF
few,TRBV9,.,TRBJ2-1,TGTGCCAGCAGCGTAGCCCAATACAATGAGCAGTTCTTC,CASSVAQYNEQFF
many,TRBV6-5,.,TRBJ2-1,TGTGCCAGCAGTTACCGGAGGGCAGGATTCAATGAGCAGTTCTTC,CASSYRRAGFNEQFF
.,TRBV6-2/TRBV6-3,.,TRBJ1-1,TGTGCCAGCAGTTACTTTGGAGACACTGAAGCTTTCTTT,CASSYFGDTEAFF
many,TRBV25-1,.,TRBJ2-5,TGTGCCAGCAGTGTGGGTGGCGTAGAGACCCAGTACTTC,CASSVGGVETQYF
few,TRBV28,.,TRBJ1-6,TGTGCCAGCGACCCGGGGGTCGAATCACCCCTCCACTTT,CASDPGVESPLHF
.,TRBV13,.,TRBJ2-2,TGTGCCAGCAGCCGACAGGCGAACACCGGGGAGCTGTTTTTT,CASSRQANTGELFF
many,TRBV5-1,.,TRBJ2-7,TGCGCCAGCAGCTTGATCTCAGAGCACGAGCAGTACTTC,CASSLISEHEQYF
many,TRBV20-1,TRBD2,TRBJ2-1,TGCAGTGCTAGAGATCCGTTACTAGCGGAGAACAATGAGCAGTTCTTC,CSARDPLLAENNEQFF
many,TRBV6-5,.,TRBJ1-2,TGTGCCAGCACCGGGGAGGGTATTGTGGGCTACACCTTC,CASTGEGIVGYTF
many,TRBV5-1,.,TRBJ1-4,TGCGCCAGCAGCTTGGCCGGGAGTTTCGGTTTTAATGAAAAACTGTTTTTT,CASSLAGSFGFNEKLFF
many,TRBV4-3,.,TRBJ2-2,TGCGCCAGCAGCCAAGAGGACCCCCATTTCGGCACCGGGGAGCTGTTTTTT,CASSQEDPHFGTGELFF
many,TRBV12-3/TRBV12-4,TRBD2,TRBJ2-1,TGTGCCAGCAGTTTAGGAGCGGGAGCGGACGAGCAGTTCTTC,CASSLGAGADEQFF
few,TRBV29-1,.,TRBJ1-2,TGCAGCGTCGAGCGGGACACAACTAACTATGGCTACACCTTC,CSVERDTTNYGYTF
many,TRBV10-3,.,TRBJ2-3,TGTGCCATCAGAGGGTCTAGCACAGATACGCAGTATTTT,CAIRGSSTDTQYF
.,TRBV6-5,.,TRBJ2-3,TGTGCCAGCAGTTGGGAGTTAACAACCTCTGGTGGCTTGGCAGATACGCAGTATTTT,CASSWELTTSGGLADTQYF
.,TRBV27,TRBD1,TRBJ2-7,TGTGCCAGCAGTTCAGGGACAGGGCTAAACTACGAGCAGTACTTC,CASSSGTGLNYEQYF
many,TRBV5-1,TRBD2,TRBJ2-7,TGCGCCAGCAGCTTCAAGACTAGCGGGAGGTACGAGCAGTACTTC,CASSFKTSGRYEQYF
.,TRBV3-1,.,TRBJ2-7,TGTGCCAGCAGCCAAGTTAGCGGAGGGGGCGAGCAGTACTTC,CASSQVSGGGEQYF
few,TRBV27,TRBD1,TRBJ2-3,TGTGCCAGCAGTTTAAAGGGACAGGGCCCAGATACGCAGTATTTT,CASSLKGQGPDTQYF
few,TRBV18,.,TRBJ2-4,TGTGCCACAACGGCCCCCCAGGGTCTAGCCAAAAACATTCAGTACTTC,CATTAPQGLAKNIQYF
.,TRBV7-9,.,TRBJ1-2,TGTGCCAGCAGCCTAGAAGATATTAACTATGGCTACACCTTC,CASSLEDINYGYTF
.,TRBV5-6,.,TRBJ1-1,TGTGCCAGCAGCTTGGTAGGGTGGCCTGAAGCTTTCTTT,CASSLVGWPEAFF